This TCR beta chain was sequenced in a study of T cells in Graves' hyperthyroidism and ophthalmopathy. V lost 3 bases, J lost 5 bases, and 17 bases lay in between. This CDR3 is 15 amino acids long. Per the germline V gene, CDR1 is SEHNR and CDR2 is FQNEAQ (reference sequence). Using RNA transcripts as the source, TCR beta CDR3 regions were amplified. The TCR CDR3 was amplified in a first-round RT-PCR using the HTBI primer set. TCRdb re-derived calls from the multiplex PCR reads in MiXCR, one entry per CDR3 protein. The data contain hundreds of thousands of distinct CDR3 sequences, about 45% of them singletons. This clonotype was counted a few times.

The chain carries TRBV7-9 and TRBJ2-7; D not certain. Sequenced sample: peripheral blood or thyroid tissue (not recorded which). The source is a woman younger than 30 with Graves' hyperthyroidism. The CDR3, as DNA: TGTGCCAGCAGCTTGGAGTCGGGTGGATGGAACGAGCAGTACTTC. Translating gives CASSLESGGWNEQYF.